The rows below give T cell receptor beta chains drawn from one sample of a study of spatial heterogeneity in lung cancer. TCRdb recomputed calls from the 5' RACE reads with MiXCR, one row per CDR3 protein. The sample has tens of thousands of distinct CDR3 sequences, about 5.3% seen once. The material was PBMCs, obtained at follow-up. These receptors originate from a female donor with early-stage non-small cell lung cancer. The CDR3 runs from the conserved cysteine through the conserved F or W. Each record gives: D gene, CDR3 length, clone size, J gene, V gene, CDR3 protein, CDR3 DNA. A D gene is named only where the DNA matches it firmly. Clone size appears in some rows only: once, few, many, or a class for an expanded clone.

d_call: .; cdr3_length: 13; clone_size: many; j_call: TRBJ2-1; v_call: TRBV27; cdr3_aa: CASSLWGNNEQFF; cdr3_nt: TGTGCCAGCAGTTTATGGGGGAACAATGAGCAGTTCTTC
d_call: .; cdr3_length: 15; clone_size: many; j_call: TRBJ2-1; v_call: TRBV29-1; cdr3_aa: CSVDEVGGSYNEQFF; cdr3_nt: TGCAGCGTTGATGAAGTTGGGGGTAGCTACAATGAGCAGTTCTTC
d_call: TRBD1; cdr3_length: 14; clone_size: .; j_call: TRBJ2-7; v_call: TRBV9; cdr3_aa: CASSGRGSSYEQYF; cdr3_nt: TGTGCCAGCAGCGGCAGGGGGAGCTCCTACGAGCAGTACTTC
d_call: .; cdr3_length: 15; clone_size: many; j_call: TRBJ2-1; v_call: TRBV29-1; cdr3_aa: CSVEHRSRSYNEQFF; cdr3_nt: TGCAGCGTTGAACACAGGAGTAGGTCCTACAATGAGCAGTTCTTC
d_call: .; cdr3_length: 13; clone_size: many; j_call: TRBJ2-7; v_call: TRBV28; cdr3_aa: CASSFAGAYEQYF; cdr3_nt: TGTGCCAGCAGTTTCGCGGGTGCCTACGAGCAGTACTTC
d_call: .; cdr3_length: 14; clone_size: many; j_call: TRBJ1-6; v_call: TRBV3-1; cdr3_aa: CASSQGQANSPLHF; cdr3_nt: TGTGCCAGCAGCCAAGGACAGGCGAATTCACCCCTCCACTTT
d_call: .; cdr3_length: 16; clone_size: many; j_call: TRBJ1-3; v_call: TRBV7-9; cdr3_aa: CASSLDGVASGNTIYF; cdr3_nt: TGTGCCAGCAGCTTAGATGGGGTTGCCTCTGGAAACACCATATATTTT
d_call: TRBD1; cdr3_length: 13; clone_size: many; j_call: TRBJ1-5; v_call: TRBV7-2; cdr3_aa: CASSLQGEQPQHF; cdr3_nt: TGTGCCAGCAGCTTACAGGGGGAGCAGCCCCAGCATTTT
d_call: .; cdr3_length: 17; clone_size: medium-sized; j_call: TRBJ2-3; v_call: TRBV12-3/TRBV12-4; cdr3_aa: CASSLSGPGASTDTQYF; cdr3_nt: TGTGCCAGCAGTTTGAGCGGGCCTGGGGCTAGCACAGATACGCAGTATTTT
d_call: .; cdr3_length: 10; clone_size: many; j_call: TRBJ1-1; v_call: TRBV28; cdr3_aa: CASMNTEAFF; cdr3_nt: TGTGCCAGCATGAACACTGAAGCTTTCTTT
d_call: TRBD1; cdr3_length: 17; clone_size: many; j_call: TRBJ1-5; v_call: TRBV6-5; cdr3_aa: CASSYSVPGQGNQPQHF; cdr3_nt: TGTGCCAGCAGTTACTCGGTCCCGGGACAGGGTAATCAGCCCCAGCATTTT
d_call: .; cdr3_length: 14; clone_size: many; j_call: TRBJ2-2; v_call: TRBV25-1; cdr3_aa: CASSKAGNTGELFF; cdr3_nt: TGTGCCAGCTCTAAGGCAGGGAACACCGGGGAGCTGTTTTTT
d_call: .; cdr3_length: 14; clone_size: many; j_call: TRBJ2-3; v_call: TRBV20-1; cdr3_aa: CSAGDLTTGDTQYF; cdr3_nt: TGCAGTGCTGGGGACCTCACCACGGGAGATACGCAGTATTTT
d_call: .; cdr3_length: 14; clone_size: many; j_call: TRBJ2-2; v_call: TRBV6-1; cdr3_aa: CASSVRANTGELFF; cdr3_nt: TGTGCCAGCAGTGTGAGGGCGAACACCGGGGAGCTGTTTTTT
d_call: .; cdr3_length: 13; clone_size: many; j_call: TRBJ1-5; v_call: TRBV6-2/TRBV6-3; cdr3_aa: CASSTGFNQPQHF; cdr3_nt: TGTGCCAGCAGTACAGGGTTCAATCAGCCCCAGCATTTT
d_call: TRBD2; cdr3_length: 16; clone_size: few; j_call: TRBJ2-3; v_call: TRBV7-8; cdr3_aa: CASSLVAGASTDTQYF; cdr3_nt: TGTGCCAGCAGCTTAGTGGCGGGAGCCAGCACAGATACGCAGTATTTT
d_call: .; cdr3_length: 16; clone_size: many; j_call: TRBJ2-4; v_call: TRBV18; cdr3_aa: CASSTNRQPAKNIQYF; cdr3_nt: TGTGCCAGCTCCACAAATCGGCAGCCAGCCAAAAACATTCAGTACTTC
d_call: .; cdr3_length: 14; clone_size: many; j_call: TRBJ1-2; v_call: TRBV7-2; cdr3_aa: CASSLGGAVYGYTF; cdr3_nt: TGTGCCAGCAGCTTAGGGGGGGCCGTCTATGGCTACACCTTC
d_call: TRBD1; cdr3_length: 16; clone_size: .; j_call: TRBJ2-3; v_call: TRBV18; cdr3_aa: CASSPTGQGAADTQYF; cdr3_nt: TGTGCCAGCTCACCTACTGGTCAGGGGGCGGCAGATACGCAGTATTTT
d_call: .; cdr3_length: 12; clone_size: many; j_call: TRBJ2-1; v_call: TRBV7-3; cdr3_aa: CASSDTGRRQFF; cdr3_nt: TGTGCCAGCAGCGACACAGGGAGGAGACAGTTCTTC
d_call: .; cdr3_length: 14; clone_size: many; j_call: TRBJ2-3; v_call: TRBV11-2; cdr3_aa: CASSLETRLDTQYF; cdr3_nt: TGTGCCAGCAGCTTAGAGACCAGGCTGGATACGCAGTATTTT
d_call: .; cdr3_length: 13; clone_size: many; j_call: TRBJ2-7; v_call: TRBV20-1; cdr3_aa: CSARDGGRNEQYF; cdr3_nt: TGCAGTGCTAGAGATGGGGGACGAAACGAGCAGTACTTC